The 17 T cell receptor beta chains below come from one sample, sequenced in a study of T cell changes during pregnancy in multiple sclerosis. Profiled with immunoSEQ multiplex PCR; TCRdb holds only in-frame clones, not every one. The sample gives roughly 89,000 clones, 90% to 95% of which show up once; approximately 4.7% is in the top ten. Sequenced material: peripheral blood, taken in the first trimester of pregnancy. These receptor sequences come from a female donor with multiple sclerosis, enrolled in a pregnancy study.

This chain joins TRBV7-8 and TRBJ2-1, with D possibly matching TRBD2 (7 bases). CDR1 and CDR2 (germline): SGHVS, FQNEAQ. The germline V and J ends were trimmed by 1 base and 3 bases, with 10 bases remaining between them. There are 15 residues in the CDR3. CDR3 region: CASSLGGGLYNEQFF. The CDR3 DNA reads as TGTGCCAGCAGCTTAGGGGGGGGGCTCTACAATGAGCAGTTCTTC.

This rearrangement joins TRBV10-3 to TRBJ1-1; TRBD1 agrees at 8 bases. The germline V gene encodes CDR1 ENHRY and CDR2 SYGVKD. Losses at the gene ends were 7 bases for V and 6 bases for J; bases not matched to a gene: 10. The CDR3 covers 14 residues. CDR3 loop: CAINTGGLTAEAFF. In nucleotides, the CDR3 is TGTGCCATCAACACAGGGGGGCTTACCGCTGAAGCTTTCTTT.

This clone has just one count. The gene calls are TRBV29-1 and TRBJ2-1, with 8 bases aligning to TRBD2. This CDR3 comprises 18 residues. V shed 4 bases and J 4 bases; nucleotides not matched to a gene: 18. CDR1 is SQVTM, CDR2 ANQGSEA, per germline. The CDR3 here is CSVGGTSSPFYLYNEQFF. The CDR3 DNA is TGCAGCGTTGGTGGGACTAGTTCCCCATTCTACCTTTACAATGAGCAGTTCTTC.

This rearrangement joins TRBV15 to TRBJ2-7, with 7 bases aligning to TRBD2. The CDR3 has 16 amino acids. Looked up from germline, CDR1 is LNHNV and CDR2 is YYDKDF (reference sequence). The junction had 11 bases not matched to a gene; V was cut back by 4 bases and J by 2 bases. In nucleotides, the CDR3 is TGTGCCACCAGCAAGAAGGCAAGGACTAGAACCTACGAGCAGTACTTC. As protein: CATSKKARTRTYEQYF.

The rearrangement links TRBV27 to TRBJ1-1; 7 bases map to TRBD1. V lost 2 bases, J lost 0 bases, and 6 bases stayed unmatched. This CDR3 is 16 amino acids long. Germline-derived CDR1 and CDR2 are MNHEY and SMNVEV (reference sequence). This CDR3 reads CASSLTGALLNTEAFF. Here the CDR3 DNA reads TGTGCCAGCAGTTTAACAGGGGCGCTTTTGAACACTGAAGCTTTCTTT.

V gene TRBV19 combines with J gene TRBJ1-1; the D is unclear. CDR3 size: 13 residues. Per the germline V gene, CDR1 is LNHDA and CDR2 is SQIVND (reference sequence). Trimming left V 0 bases short and J 7 bases short, with 9 bases between. The CDR3 nucleotides read TGTGCCAGTAGTATAGATCAGGCGAATGAAGCTTTCTTT. It yields the protein CASSIDQANEAFF.

The V call is TRBV7-2, the J call TRBJ2-7, with 14 bases lining up with TRBD2. V shed 3 bases and J 0 bases; nucleotides not matched to a gene: 7. CDR1 is SGHTA, CDR2 FQGNSA, per germline. The CDR3 sequence is 18 residues long. CDR3 DNA sequence: TGTGCCAGCAGCTTCGGACTAGCGGGGGGTTTCGTCTCCTACGAGCAGTACTTC. Translated, it gives CASSFGLAGGFVSYEQYF.

This chain links TRBV18 with TRBJ2-7; 9 nucleotides align to TRBD1. Looked up from germline, CDR1 is KGHSH and CDR2 is LQKENI. The length of the CDR3 is 14 residues. With 2 bases clipped from V and 3 bases from J, the junction kept 2 bases outside the gene matches. CDR3 region: CASSPLGQGYEQYF. The DNA for the CDR3 is TGTGCCAGCTCACCATTGGGACAGGGCTACGAGCAGTACTTC.

V gene TRBV10-1 combines with J gene TRBJ2-1; 7 bases fit TRBD2. The CDR3 covers 13 residues. From germline, CDR1 is WNHNN and CDR2 SYGVQD (reference sequence). V shed 11 bases and J 4 bases; nucleotides not matched to a gene: 8. In DNA form, the CDR3 reads TGCGCCGGGGGGGACGTATTGTACAATGAGCAGTTCTTC. Translating gives CAGGDVLYNEQFF.

The chain carries TRBV6-5 and TRBJ1-2, with no clear D. The germline V and J ends were trimmed by 0 bases and 4 bases, with 12 bases remaining between them. This CDR3 comprises 15 residues. Germline V CDR1 and CDR2: MNHEY, SVGAGI. The CDR3 bases are TGTGCCAGCAGTTACTCGAGTGGGAGTGGCTATGGCTACACCTTC. It codes for CASSYSSGSGYGYTF.

The DNA for the CDR3 is TGTGCCAGCAGCTTGGGGCTGAACAGGGAAGAGACCCAGTACTTC. It encodes CASSLGLNREETQYF. The chain combines TRBV5-6 with TRBJ2-5; tentatively, D is TRBD1 (6 bases). Germline CDR1 SGHDT, CDR2 YYEEEE. V lost 0 bases and J 3 bases, leaving 12 bases between the germline ends. CDR3 length: 15 amino acids.

CDR3 nucleotides: TGTGCCAGCAGCCCCCAGGCGGGAACTACCGGGGAGCTGTTTTTT. Residues: CASSPQAGTTGELFF. The rearrangement uses TRBV7-2 and TRBJ2-2, with D possibly TRBD2 on 6 matching bases. Trimming removed 5 bases at V and 5 bases at J, with 15 bases between. Per germline, CDR1 SGHTA and CDR2 FQGNSA. The CDR3 contains 15 residues. Based on the CDR3 plus reference TRBV7-2 and TRBJ2-2, the full variable domain is GAGVSQSPSNKVTEKGKDVELRCDPISGHTALYWYRQSLGQGLEFLIYFQGNSAPDKSGLPSDRFSAERTGGSVSTLTIQRTQQEDSAVYLCASSPQAGTTGELFFGEGSRLTVL.

The J gene is TRBJ1-1, the V gene TRBV6-1; the match to TRBD1 covers 10 bases. Trimming took 5 bases from V and 1 from J; bases not matched to a gene: 4. CDR1 is MNHNS and CDR2 is SASEGT in the germline V gene. The length of the CDR3 is 15 residues. CDR3 region: CASSSRTGGNTEAFF. As DNA, the CDR3 is TGTGCCAGCAGTTCCAGGACAGGGGGGAACACTGAAGCTTTCTTT.

The chain links TRBV7-3 to TRBJ2-7, with D uncertain. This CDR3 region has 12 residues. Between the trimmed V and J ends, which lost 5 bases and 6 bases, there was a span of 11 bases. CDR1 SGHTA and CDR2 FQGTGA come from the germline V gene. The CDR3 loop is CASSTTGGEQYF. Here the CDR3 DNA reads TGTGCCAGCAGCACCACTGGCGGCGAGCAGTACTTC.

Remarks on this clone: An end of the junction differs from the germline gene, which may be a read error. V gene TRBV7-7 combines with J gene TRBJ2-7; a possible D gene is TRBD2 (5 bases). The CDR3 has 15 amino acids. From germline, CDR1 is SSHAT and CDR2 FNYEAQ (reference sequence). The CDR3 sequence: CASSPSGRDGNEQYF. The CDR3 region has the DNA TGTGCTAGCAGCCCCTCGGGAAGGGATGGCAACGAGCAGTACTTC.

The V and J genes are TRBV29-1 and TRBJ2-1; tentative D call: TRBD2 (5 bases). The V gene lost 2 bases and the J gene lost 16 bases, with 18 bases spanning the gap. Germline CDR1 SQVTM, CDR2 ANQGSEA. The CDR3 runs to 12 residues. The CDR3: CSVEQLDRAFFF. Written as DNA, the CDR3 is TGCAGCGTTGAACAACTAGACCGGGCTTTCTTCTTC.

V is TRBV6-5 and J is TRBJ2-1; 9 bases map to TRBD2. The CDR3 has 15 amino acids. Trimming took 5 bases from V and 7 from J; bases not matched to a gene: 9. Germline values: CDR1 MNHEY, CDR2 SVGAGI. The chain's CDR3 is CASSRGGAFKNEQFF. The CDR3 nucleotides read TGTGCCAGCAGTCGCGGGGGGGCATTTAAGAATGAGCAGTTCTTC.